This passage covers 23 T cell receptor beta chains from one sample sequenced in a study of blood T cell repertoires in COVID-19. Data came from immunoSEQ multiplex PCR; TCRdb stores just in-frame clones and leaves some out. The table has approximately 280,000 clones, almost 90% seen once. Sequencing input: PBMCs or T cells enriched from blood (not recorded which). All receptors come from a woman in her late teens or twenties with acute COVID-19.

The chain employs TRBV4-1 and TRBJ1-6; D remains unclear. The CDR3 has 16 amino acids. V was cut by 0 bases and J by 1 base, with 7 bases left in between. Germline CDR1 reads MGHRA; CDR2 reads YSYEKL. CDR3 sequence: CASSQDRESYNSPLHF. For the CDR3, the DNA is TGCGCCAGCAGCCAAGATCGCGAGTCCTATAATTCACCCCTCCACTTT.

On this clone itself: In the same sample, other DNA sequences code for this CDR3. The rearrangement joins TRBV12-3 or TRBV12-4 to TRBJ1-5; D is unclear. V shed 3 bases and J shed 4 bases, with 7 bases lying between them. The CDR3 consists of 13 residues. CDR3 protein: CASSLTGNQPQHF. CDR3 nucleotide sequence: TGTGCCAGCAGTTTGACGGGGAATCAGCCCCAGCATTTT.

This clone was observed a single time. The chain couples TRBV7-2 to TRBJ1-3, with 8 bases identical to TRBD1. The ends lost 3 bases at V and 4 bases at J; junction bases unmatched: 5. This CDR3 is 15 amino acids long. Germline lookup yields CDR1 SGHTA and CDR2 FQGNSA. The CDR3, as DNA: TGTGCCAGCAGCTTGGGCAGGGGGCGAGGAAACACCATATATTTT. Its protein product is CASSLGRGRGNTIYF.

The chain carries TRBV3-1 (or the pseudogene TRBV3-2) and TRBJ2-1; possibly TRBD2 for D (6 bases). Germline lookup yields CDR1 LGHDT and CDR2 YNNKEL (reference sequence). The CDR3 covers 13 residues. Deletions cut 4 bases from V and 5 bases from J, with 9 bases between. This CDR3 reads CASSRDSHNEQFF. The CDR3 DNA reads as TGTGCCAGCAGCCGGGACTCTCACAATGAGCAGTTCTTC.

The gene calls are TRBV5-4 and TRBJ2-7, with D possibly being TRBD1 (6 bases). This CDR3 is built from 13 residues. From germline, CDR1 is SGHNT and CDR2 YYREEE (reference sequence). V lost 4 bases and J lost 2, with 10 bases in between. Written as DNA, the CDR3 is TGTGCCAGCAGCCGCGGACAGACCTACGAGCAGTACTTC. This codes for CASSRGQTYEQYF.

V usage is TRBV2 and J usage is TRBJ1-5; D might be TRBD1 (6 bases). The CDR3 contains 16 residues. Germline V gene data show CDR1 as SNHLY and CDR2 as FYNNEI. The V end was cut by 3 bases, the J end by 1 base, with 13 bases between. CDR3 in amino acids: CASSEQTGLSNQPQHF. For the CDR3, the DNA is TGTGCCAGCAGTGAGCAGACAGGTTTGAGCAATCAGCCCCAGCATTTT.

Turning to this clone: Other DNA sequences in this specimen translate into the identical CDR3. The V and J genes are TRBV30 and TRBJ2-7, with 11 bases lining up with TRBD2. The V and J ends lost 0 bases and 3 bases, in that order; junction bases with no gene match: 1. This CDR3 has 14 amino acids. Germline CDR1 is GTSNPN and CDR2 is SVGIG (reference sequence). CDR3 protein: CAWSVGLAGYEQYF. In DNA, the CDR3 is TGTGCCTGGAGTGTAGGACTAGCGGGCTACGAGCAGTACTTC.

The chain uses TRBV7-8 and TRBJ2-1; 8 nucleotides match TRBD2. The CDR3 totals 18 residues. Germline CDR1 reads SGHVS; CDR2 reads FQNEAQ. Trimming took 5 bases from V and 0 from J; bases not matched to a gene: 12. This CDR3 is CASSGGGLVTDSYNEQFF. The CDR3 region has the DNA TGTGCCAGCAGCGGGGGGGGACTAGTCACGGACTCCTACAATGAGCAGTTCTTC.

The chain is built from TRBV6-5 and TRBJ2-7; TRBD2 matches at 10 bases. CDR1 and CDR2 from the germline V gene are MNHEY and SVGAGI. With 0 bases clipped from V and 5 bases from J, the junction kept 4 bases outside the gene matches. The CDR3 loop spans 15 amino acids. CDR3 amino acids: CASSYSAGGPDEQYF. CDR3 sequence (DNA): TGTGCCAGCAGTTACTCAGCGGGAGGGCCCGACGAGCAGTACTTC.

V and J are TRBV29-1 and TRBJ2-1, with TRBD2 matching 8 bases. Germline V gives CDR1 SQVTM, CDR2 ANQGSEA. The CDR3 has 15 amino acids. Unmatched junction bases numbered 14, after V lost 6 bases and J lost 7 bases. CDR3 protein: CSVHGLAGGKNEQFF. CDR3 DNA sequence: TGCAGCGTGCATGGTCTGGCGGGAGGCAAAAATGAGCAGTTCTTC.

V is TRBV24-1 and J is TRBJ1-3; TRBD1 matches 8 bases. There are 16 residues in the CDR3. Per the germline V gene, CDR1 is KGHDR and CDR2 is SFDVKD. V dropped 2 bases and J dropped 2; count of bases not matched to a gene: 4. CDR3 sequence: CATSDSRTGPGNTIYF. The CDR3 DNA reads TGTGCCACCAGTGATTCACGGACAGGGCCTGGAAACACCATATATTTT.

This clone has only one observation. The chain carries TRBV27 and TRBJ2-1; 10 positions agree with TRBD2. Germline V gene data show CDR1 as MNHEY and CDR2 as SMNVEV (reference sequence). The J segment lost 6 bases and the V segment lost 1 base, leaving 6 bases of the junction unmatched. The CDR3 is 16 residues long. The CDR3 coding sequence is TGTGCCAGCAGTTTATTACCTAGCGGGAGAAGCAATGAGCAGTTCTTC. As protein: CASSLLPSGRSNEQFF.

This sequence joins TRBV27 and TRBJ2-1; D call uncertain. V was clipped by 4 bases and J by 0 bases, with 10 bases between them. The CDR3 extends over 15 amino acids. Germline V gives CDR1 MNHEY, CDR2 SMNVEV (reference sequence). For the CDR3, the DNA is TGTGCCAGCAGTTCAGACATGAGCTCCTACAATGAGCAGTTCTTC. This gives the protein CASSSDMSSYNEQFF.

This clone has more than one count but fewer than ten. The chain links TRBV5-4 to TRBJ2-2; TRBD2 agrees at 13 bases. Germline assignment: CDR1 SGHNT and CDR2 YYREEE (reference sequence). The trim removed 4 bases at V and 1 base at J, leaving 4 bases unmatched. The CDR3 loop spans 17 amino acids. CDR3 region: CASSPGLAGQNTGELFF. CDR3 bases: TGTGCCAGCAGCCCGGGACTAGCGGGGCAGAACACCGGGGAGCTGTTTTTT.

The J gene is TRBJ2-1, the V gene TRBV21-1; the DNA was not compared with TRBD1, the D call given in the table. TRBV21-1 represents a pseudogene. The CDR3 contains 15 residues. For the CDR3, the DNA is TGTGCCAGCAGCAGACGACAGGGTTCCTACAATGAGCAGTTCTTC. This gives the protein CASSRRQGSYNEQFF.

V is TRBV15 and J is TRBJ2-2; TRBD2 matches at 12 bases. This CDR3 comprises 17 residues. Germline CDR1 reads LNHNV; CDR2 reads YYDKDF (reference sequence). The J segment lost 4 bases and the V segment lost 7 bases, leaving 10 bases of the junction unmatched. CDR3: CATNADWTSGATGELFF. For the CDR3, the DNA is TGTGCCACCAATGCAGACTGGACTAGCGGGGCCACCGGGGAGCTGTTTTTT.

The CDR3 loop reads CASAWGTPGQGAYEQYF. The CDR3 DNA is TGTGCCAGCGCATGGGGTACCCCGGGACAGGGGGCCTACGAGCAGTACTTC. This chain links TRBV5-4 with TRBJ2-7; 11 nucleotides match TRBD1. Looked up from germline, CDR1 is SGHNT and CDR2 is YYREEE (reference sequence). The length of the CDR3 is 17 residues. The junction had 14 bases not matched to a gene; V was cut back by 7 bases and J by 2 bases.

The chain employs TRBV7-9 and TRBJ1-1; TRBD1 matches at 7 bases. Germline CDR1 reads SEHNR; CDR2 reads FQNEAQ (reference sequence). The CDR3 runs 16 residues. V shed 6 bases, J shed 3 bases, and the junction held 13 bases outside the gene matches. DNA for the CDR3: TGTGCCAGCAGATTGGGGTTTCAGGGGGAGGACACTGAAGCTTTCTTT. Its protein product is CASRLGFQGEDTEAFF.

The gene calls are TRBV5-1 and TRBJ2-1; TRBD2 matches at 8 bases. The CDR3 consists of 19 residues. J gave up 6 bases and V 1 base, and 18 bases lay outside the gene matches. Germline CDR1 and CDR2: SGHRS and YFSETQ. CDR3 DNA: TGCGCCAGCAGCTTGAGTGGGTTTAGCGGGAACTTGTACGGCAATGAGCAGTTCTTC. Amino acids: CASSLSGFSGNLYGNEQFF. The variable domain in full, with the rest retrieved from reference TRBV5-1 and TRBJ2-1, is KAGVTQTPRYLIKTRGQQVTLSCSPISGHRSVSWYQQTPGQGLQFLFEYFSETQRNKGNFPGRFSGRQFSNSRSEMNVSTLELGDSALYLCASSLSGFSGNLYGNEQFFGPGTRLTVL.

The V and J genes are TRBV4-2 and TRBJ2-1, with TRBD2 matching 11 bases. Trimming took 3 bases from V and 2 from J; bases not matched to a gene: 0. The CDR3 has 15 amino acids. Germline CDR1 is LGHNA and CDR2 is YNFKEQ. The CDR3 here is CASSQTSGTYNEQFF. The CDR3 DNA reads TGTGCCAGCAGCCAGACTAGCGGGACCTACAATGAGCAGTTCTTC.

This clone has just one count. The rearrangement uses TRBV18 and TRBJ2-1, with 8 bases identical to TRBD2. Trimming cost V 1 base and J 0 bases; bases outside gene matches: 5. In germline, CDR1 is KGHSH, CDR2 LQKENI. The CDR3 is 17 residues long. The CDR3 spells CASSPRILAASYNEQFF. CDR3 in DNA: TGTGCCAGCTCACCACGTATACTAGCGGCCTCCTACAATGAGCAGTTCTTC.

The chain is built from TRBV19 and TRBJ2-7, with TRBD1 matching over 9 bases. The CDR3 sequence is 14 residues long. The trim removed 5 bases at V and 2 bases at J, leaving 4 bases unmatched. The germline gives CDR1 LNHDA, CDR2 SQIVND (reference sequence). CDR3 in DNA: TGTGCCAGTAGTTGGGGGACAGGGCCCTACGAGCAGTACTTC. As protein: CASSWGTGPYEQYF. The variable domain in full, completed from reference TRBV19 and TRBJ2-7, reads DGGITQSPKYLFRKEGQNVTLSCEQNLNHDAMYWYRQDPGQGLRLIYYSQIVNDFQKGDIAEGYSVSREKKESFPLTVTSAQKNPTAFYLCASSWGTGPYEQYFGPGTRLTVT.

This chain's CDR3 is CASSTGGGPPNEQFF. CDR3 coding DNA: TGTGCCAGCAGTACGGGGGGAGGGCCACCCAATGAGCAGTTCTTC. The V call is TRBV6-5, the J call TRBJ2-1, with 7 positions matching TRBD2. This CDR3 region has 15 residues. Losses at the gene ends were 5 bases for V and 6 bases for J; bases not matched to a gene: 10. CDR1 is MNHEY, CDR2 SVGAGI, per germline.